This TCR beta chain was recorded in a study of cytomegalovirus exposure and HLA in healthy donors. The study's findings and limits: Later analysis revealed greater clonal expansion in HLA-associated TCR beta chains than in equally common others.

The CDR3 spans 16 residues. Looked up from germline, CDR1 is LNHDA and CDR2 is SQIVND (reference sequence). Trimming removed 3 bases at V and 2 bases at J, with 16 bases between. Concerning this clone: What it binds is not known.

It was with 60 Vbeta and 13 Jbeta primers that the PCR ran. TCRdb's table, derived via immunoSEQ multiplex PCR, lists solely in-frame clones and lacks some. The sample has 100,000 to 150,000 clones; around three quarters are singletons. The sequence was collected from a female donor in good health and CMV-seronegative. Material: PBMCs. The rearrangement links TRBV19 to TRBJ1-2; TRBD1 is a possible D gene (5 bases). This CDR3 is CASSMGHRQRNYGYTF. In DNA, the CDR3 is TGTGCCAGTAGTATGGGTCACCGACAGAGGAACTATGGCTACACCTTC.